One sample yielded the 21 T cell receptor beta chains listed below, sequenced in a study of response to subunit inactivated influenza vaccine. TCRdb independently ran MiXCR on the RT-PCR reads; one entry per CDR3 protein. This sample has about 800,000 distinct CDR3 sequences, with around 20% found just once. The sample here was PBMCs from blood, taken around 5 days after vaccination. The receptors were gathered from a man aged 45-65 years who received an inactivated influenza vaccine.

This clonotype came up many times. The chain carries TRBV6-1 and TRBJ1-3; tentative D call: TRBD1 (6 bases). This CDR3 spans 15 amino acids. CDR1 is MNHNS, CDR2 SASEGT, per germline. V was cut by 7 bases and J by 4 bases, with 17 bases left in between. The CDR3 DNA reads TGTGCCAGCAATACACCCCGGGACAAAGGAAACACCATATATTTT. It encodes CASNTPRDKGNTIYF.

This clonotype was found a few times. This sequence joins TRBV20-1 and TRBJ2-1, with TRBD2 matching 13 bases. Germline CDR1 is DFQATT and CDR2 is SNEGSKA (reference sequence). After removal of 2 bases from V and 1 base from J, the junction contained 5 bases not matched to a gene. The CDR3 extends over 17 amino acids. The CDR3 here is CSARRTSGSSSYNEQFF. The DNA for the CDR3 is TGCAGTGCTAGAAGGACTAGCGGGAGTTCTTCCTACAATGAGCAGTTCTTC.

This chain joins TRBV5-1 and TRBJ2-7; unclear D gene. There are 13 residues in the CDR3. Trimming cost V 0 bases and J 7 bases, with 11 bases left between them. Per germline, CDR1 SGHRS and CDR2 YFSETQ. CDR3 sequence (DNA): TGCGCCAGCAGCTTGGCACCGGGTCGAGAGCAGTACTTC. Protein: CASSLAPGREQYF.

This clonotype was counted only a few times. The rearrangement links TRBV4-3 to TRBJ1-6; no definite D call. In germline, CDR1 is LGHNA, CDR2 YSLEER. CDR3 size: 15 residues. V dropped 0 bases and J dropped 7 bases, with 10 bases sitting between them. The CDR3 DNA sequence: TGCGCCAGCAGCCAAGATCCACGGTTAAATTCACCCCTCCACTTT. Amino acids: CASSQDPRLNSPLHF.

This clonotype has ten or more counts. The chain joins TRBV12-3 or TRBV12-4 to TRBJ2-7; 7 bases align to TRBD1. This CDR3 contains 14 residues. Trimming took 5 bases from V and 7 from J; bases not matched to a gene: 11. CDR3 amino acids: CASSPDRDKEEQYF. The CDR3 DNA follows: TGTGCCAGCAGTCCCGACAGGGATAAGGAAGAGCAGTACTTC.

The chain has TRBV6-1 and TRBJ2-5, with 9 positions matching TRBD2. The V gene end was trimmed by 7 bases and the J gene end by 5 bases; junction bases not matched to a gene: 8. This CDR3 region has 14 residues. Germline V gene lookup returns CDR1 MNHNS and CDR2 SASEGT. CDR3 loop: CASIKAGGLETQYF. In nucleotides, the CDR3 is TGTGCCAGCATTAAAGCGGGAGGCTTGGAGACCCAGTACTTC.

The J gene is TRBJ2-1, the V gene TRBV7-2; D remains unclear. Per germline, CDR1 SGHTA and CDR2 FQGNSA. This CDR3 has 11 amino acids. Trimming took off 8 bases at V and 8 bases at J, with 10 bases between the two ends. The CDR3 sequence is CASSLYYEQFF. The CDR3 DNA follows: TGTGCCAGCTCGCTATACTATGAGCAGTTCTTC.

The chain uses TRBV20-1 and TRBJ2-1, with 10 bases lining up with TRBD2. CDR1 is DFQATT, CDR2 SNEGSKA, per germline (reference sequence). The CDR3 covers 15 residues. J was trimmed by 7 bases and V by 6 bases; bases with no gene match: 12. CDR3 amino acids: CSAQSGRAPGNEQFF. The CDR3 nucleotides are TGCAGTGCCCAAAGCGGGAGGGCCCCGGGTAATGAGCAGTTCTTC.

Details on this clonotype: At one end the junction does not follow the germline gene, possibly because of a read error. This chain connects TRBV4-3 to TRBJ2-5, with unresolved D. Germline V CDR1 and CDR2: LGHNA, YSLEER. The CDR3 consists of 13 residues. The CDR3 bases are TGCGCCAGCAGCCTACAGCAACAAGTGACCCAGTACTTC. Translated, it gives CASSLQQQVTQYF.

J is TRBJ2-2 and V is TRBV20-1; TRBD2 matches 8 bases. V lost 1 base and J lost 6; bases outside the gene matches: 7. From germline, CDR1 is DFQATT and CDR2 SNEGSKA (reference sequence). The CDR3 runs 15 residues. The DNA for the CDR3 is TGCAGTGCTAGAGTACGGGAGGGCCGCCCCGGGGAGCTGTTTTTT. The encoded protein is CSARVREGRPGELFF.

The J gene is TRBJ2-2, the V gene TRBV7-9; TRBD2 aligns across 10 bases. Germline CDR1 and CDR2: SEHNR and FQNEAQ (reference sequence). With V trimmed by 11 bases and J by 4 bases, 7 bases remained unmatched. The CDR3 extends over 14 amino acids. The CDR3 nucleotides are TGTGCCGTAGGAGCGGGGGGGCTCACCGGGGAGCTGTTTTTT. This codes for CAVGAGGLTGELFF.

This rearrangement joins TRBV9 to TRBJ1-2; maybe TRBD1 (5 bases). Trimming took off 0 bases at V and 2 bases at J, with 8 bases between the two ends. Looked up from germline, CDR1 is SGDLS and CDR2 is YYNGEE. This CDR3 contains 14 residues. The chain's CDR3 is CASSVVRGNYGYTF. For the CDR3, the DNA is TGTGCCAGCAGCGTAGTCCGGGGGAACTATGGCTACACCTTC.

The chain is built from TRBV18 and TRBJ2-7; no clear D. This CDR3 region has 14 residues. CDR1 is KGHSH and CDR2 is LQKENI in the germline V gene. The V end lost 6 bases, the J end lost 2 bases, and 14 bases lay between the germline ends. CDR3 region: CASSHSPTAYEQYF. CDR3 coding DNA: TGTGCCAGCTCCCACTCACCGACCGCCTACGAGCAGTACTTC.

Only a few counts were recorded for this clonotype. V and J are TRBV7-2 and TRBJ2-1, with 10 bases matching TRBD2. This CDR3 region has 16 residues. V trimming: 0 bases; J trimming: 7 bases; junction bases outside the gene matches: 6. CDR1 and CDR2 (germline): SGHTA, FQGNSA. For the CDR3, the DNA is TGTGCCAGCAGCTTAGCAGCGGGAGGGATCCAGAATGAGCAGTTCTTC. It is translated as CASSLAAGGIQNEQFF.

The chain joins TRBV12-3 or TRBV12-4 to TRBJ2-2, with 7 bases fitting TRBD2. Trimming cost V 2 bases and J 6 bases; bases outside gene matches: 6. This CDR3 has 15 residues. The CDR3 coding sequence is TGTGCCAGCAGTTTAACAGGACTAGGAGCCGGGGAGCTGTTTTTT. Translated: CASSLTGLGAGELFF.

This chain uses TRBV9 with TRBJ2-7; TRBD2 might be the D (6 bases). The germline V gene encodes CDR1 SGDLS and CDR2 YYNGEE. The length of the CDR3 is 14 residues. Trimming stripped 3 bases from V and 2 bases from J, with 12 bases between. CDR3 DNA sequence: TGTGCCAGCAGCGCGGGAGTGGTCCCCTACGAGCAGTACTTC. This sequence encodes CASSAGVVPYEQYF.

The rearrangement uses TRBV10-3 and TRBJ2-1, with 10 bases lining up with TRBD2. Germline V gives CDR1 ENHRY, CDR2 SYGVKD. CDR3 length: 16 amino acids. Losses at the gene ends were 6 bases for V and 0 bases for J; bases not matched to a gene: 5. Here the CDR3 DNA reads TGTGCCATCAGAGCGGGGGGGCCTGGCTCCTACAATGAGCAGTTCTTC. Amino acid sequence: CAIRAGGPGSYNEQFF.

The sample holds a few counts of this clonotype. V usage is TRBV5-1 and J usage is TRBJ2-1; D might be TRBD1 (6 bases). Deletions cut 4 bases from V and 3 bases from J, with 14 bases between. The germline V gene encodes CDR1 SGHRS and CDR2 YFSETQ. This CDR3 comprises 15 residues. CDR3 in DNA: TGCGCCAGCAGCCGCCAGGGGTATGGCTACAATGAGCAGTTCTTC. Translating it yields CASSRQGYGYNEQFF.

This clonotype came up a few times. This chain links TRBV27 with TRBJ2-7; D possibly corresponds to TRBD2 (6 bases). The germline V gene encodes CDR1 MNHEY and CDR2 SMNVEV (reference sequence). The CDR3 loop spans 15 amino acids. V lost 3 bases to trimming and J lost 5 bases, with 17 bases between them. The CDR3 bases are TGTGCCAGCAGTTTTATTGGGCTAGCGACGAACGAGCAGTACTTC. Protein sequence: CASSFIGLATNEQYF.

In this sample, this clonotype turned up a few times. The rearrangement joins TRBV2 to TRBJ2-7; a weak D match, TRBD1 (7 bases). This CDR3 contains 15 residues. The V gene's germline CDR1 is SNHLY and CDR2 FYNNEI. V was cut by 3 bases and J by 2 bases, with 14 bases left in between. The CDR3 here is CASSESQGEAYEQYF. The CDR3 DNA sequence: TGTGCCAGCAGTGAGAGTCAGGGGGAGGCCTACGAGCAGTACTTC.

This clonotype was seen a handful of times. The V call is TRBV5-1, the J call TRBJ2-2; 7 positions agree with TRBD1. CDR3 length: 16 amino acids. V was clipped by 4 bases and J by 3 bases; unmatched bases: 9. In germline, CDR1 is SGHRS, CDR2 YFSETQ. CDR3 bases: TGCGCCAGCAGCCACAGGACAGGCGCGTACACCGGGGAGCTGTTTTTT. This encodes CASSHRTGAYTGELFF.